This T cell receptor (beta chain) came from a study of shared clonotypes between healthy human individuals. The V and J ends lost 2 bases and 3 bases, in that order; junction bases with no gene match: 12. CDR3 length: 18 residues. Germline assignment: CDR1 LNHNV and CDR2 YYDKDF (reference sequence). In the sorted-subset replicate PCRs, approximately 200 ng DNA, tens of thousands of T cell genomes, was used. TCRdb keeps only in-frame clones here, not all; method: immunoSEQ multiplex PCR. The sample has roughly 300,000 clones, more than 60% seen once. The V gene is TRBV15, the J gene TRBJ2-3; TRBD2 matches at 9 bases. The sequenced material came from memory CD4+ T cells sorted from blood. Subset here: CD45RA-negative fraction. This clonotype originated in a man in his thirties or forties in good health. The CDR3 DNA reads as TGTGCCACCAGCAGAAGGCTCGGTTCGAGCGGGAGGACAGATACGCAGTATTTT. Its translation: CATSRRLGSSGRTDTQYF.